One T cell receptor (beta chain) is described in this entry. This entry comes from a study of blood T cell repertoires in COVID-19. On the study more broadly: COVID-19 samples collected from the United States, Italy and Spain covered acute and convalescent phases. T cells, B-cell-depleted T cells, or PBMCs supplied cDNA or gDNA.

Germline V lookup: CDR1 KGHSH, CDR2 LQKENI. This CDR3 is built from 18 residues. J lost 0 bases, V lost 6 bases, and 14 bases had no gene match. Original methodology: Estimates of nucleated cell counts were drawn from the amplification of reference gene primers. Assay used: immunoSEQ multiplex PCR; TCRdb lists only in-frame clones, some missing. V and J calls and clone size are those listed in that table; D and trimming were worked out from the DNA. The sample has roughly 150,000 clones, 65% to 85% seen once. This receptor was taken from a woman of 80 years or more with acute or convalescent COVID-19. This chain uses TRBV18 with TRBJ2-5; 9 bases align to TRBD2. The sample comprised peripheral blood. This CDR3 reads CASSLAIAGAKYQETQYF. CDR3 sequence (DNA): TGTGCCAGCTCCCTCGCGATAGCGGGGGCCAAGTACCAAGAGACCCAGTACTTC.